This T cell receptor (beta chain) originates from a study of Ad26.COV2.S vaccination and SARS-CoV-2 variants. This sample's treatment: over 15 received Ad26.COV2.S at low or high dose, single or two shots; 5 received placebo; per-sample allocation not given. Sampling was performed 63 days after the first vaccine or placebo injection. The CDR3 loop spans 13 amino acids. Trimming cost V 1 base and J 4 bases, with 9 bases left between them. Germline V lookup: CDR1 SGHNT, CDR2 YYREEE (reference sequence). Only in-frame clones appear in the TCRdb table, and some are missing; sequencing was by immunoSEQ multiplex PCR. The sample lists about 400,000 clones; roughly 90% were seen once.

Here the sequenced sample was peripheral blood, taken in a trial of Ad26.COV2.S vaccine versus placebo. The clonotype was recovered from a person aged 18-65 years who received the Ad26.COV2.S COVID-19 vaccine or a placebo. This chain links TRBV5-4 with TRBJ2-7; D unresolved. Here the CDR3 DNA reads TGTGCCAGCAGCTTGATGGGGTTATACGAGCAGTACTTC. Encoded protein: CASSLMGLYEQYF.